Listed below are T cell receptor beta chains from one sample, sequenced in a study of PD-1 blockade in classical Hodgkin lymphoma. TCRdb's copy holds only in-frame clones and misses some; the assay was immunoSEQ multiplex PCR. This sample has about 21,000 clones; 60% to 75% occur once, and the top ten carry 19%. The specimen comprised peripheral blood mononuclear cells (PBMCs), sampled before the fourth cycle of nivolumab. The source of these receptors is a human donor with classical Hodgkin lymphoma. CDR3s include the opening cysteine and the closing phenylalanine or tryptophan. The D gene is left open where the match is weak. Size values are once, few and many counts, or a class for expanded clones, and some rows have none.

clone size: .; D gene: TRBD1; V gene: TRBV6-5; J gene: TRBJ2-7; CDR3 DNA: TGTGCCAGCAGTTTCCCAGGGGGTTCTCACTACGAGCAGTACTTC; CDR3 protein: CASSFPGGSHYEQYF
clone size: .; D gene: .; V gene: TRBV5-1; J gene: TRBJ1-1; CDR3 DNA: TGCGCCAGCAGCTTGTACATGAACACTGAAGCTTTCTTT; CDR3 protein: CASSLYMNTEAFF
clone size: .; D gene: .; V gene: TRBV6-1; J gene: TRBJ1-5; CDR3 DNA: TGTGCCAGCAGTGCCGGGACAACTTTTGGCAATCAGCCCCAGCATTTT; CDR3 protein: CASSAGTTFGNQPQHF
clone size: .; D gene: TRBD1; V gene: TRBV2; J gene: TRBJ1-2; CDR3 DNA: TGTGCCAGAATCGGGACAGCTGAAACTAACTATGGCTACACCTTC; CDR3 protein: CARIGTAETNYGYTF
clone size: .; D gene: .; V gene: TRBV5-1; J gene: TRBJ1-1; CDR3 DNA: TGCGCCAGCAGGGACAGAATGAACACTGAAGCTTTCTTT; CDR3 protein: CASRDRMNTEAFF
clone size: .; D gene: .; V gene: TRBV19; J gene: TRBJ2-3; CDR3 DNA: TGTGCCAGTAGCGGGACTCCTAGGGGAGATACGCAGTATTTT; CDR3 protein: CASSGTPRGDTQYF
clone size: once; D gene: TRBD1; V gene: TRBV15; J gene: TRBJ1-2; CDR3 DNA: TGTGCCACCAGAGGCGGGGGCCTTAACAGGGGTCATGGCTACACCTTC; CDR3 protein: CATRGGGLNRGHGYTF
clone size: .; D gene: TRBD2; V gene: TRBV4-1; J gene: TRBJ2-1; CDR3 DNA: TGCGCCAGCAGCCCGTGGACTAGCGGGAATTACAATGAGCAGTTCTTC; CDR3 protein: CASSPWTSGNYNEQFF
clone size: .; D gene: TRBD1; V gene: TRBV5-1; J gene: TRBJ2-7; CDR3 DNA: TGCGCCAGCAGCTCGACAGGGGTGTCCTACGAGCAGTACTTC; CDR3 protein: CASSSTGVSYEQYF
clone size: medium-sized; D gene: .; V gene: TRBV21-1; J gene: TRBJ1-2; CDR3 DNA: TGTGCCAGCAGCAAAGAGGTCGGGGGCCTAAACTATGGCTACACCTTC; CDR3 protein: CASSKEVGGLNYGYTF
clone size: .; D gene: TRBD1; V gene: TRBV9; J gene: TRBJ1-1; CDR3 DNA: TGTGCCAGCAGCGTAGGGACAGGGGGTCTGGACACTGAAGCTTTCTTT; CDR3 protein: CASSVGTGGLDTEAFF
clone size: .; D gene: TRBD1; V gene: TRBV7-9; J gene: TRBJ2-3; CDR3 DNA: TGTGCCAGCAGCGCAGCAGGGGGACCTGTCACAGATACGCAGTATTTT; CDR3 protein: CASSAAGGPVTDTQYF
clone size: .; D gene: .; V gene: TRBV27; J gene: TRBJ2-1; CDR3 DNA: TGTGCCAGCAGTTTTAGGCGGGACGGTTTGGCTGAGCAGTTCTTC; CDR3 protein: CASSFRRDGLAEQFF
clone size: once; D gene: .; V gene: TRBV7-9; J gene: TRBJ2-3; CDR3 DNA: TGTGCCAGCAGCCCCCCGGGGGATACGCAGTATTTT; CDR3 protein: CASSPPGDTQYF
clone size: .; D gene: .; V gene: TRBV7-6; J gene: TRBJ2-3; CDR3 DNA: TGTGCCAGCAGCTTAGCGGTTGAAAATACGCAGTATTTT; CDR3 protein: CASSLAVENTQYF
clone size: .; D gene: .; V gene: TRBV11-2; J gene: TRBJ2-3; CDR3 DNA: TGTGCCAGCAGCCAGACGGGGTCAGATACGCAGTATTTT; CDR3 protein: CASSQTGSDTQYF
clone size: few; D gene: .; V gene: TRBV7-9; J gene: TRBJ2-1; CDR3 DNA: TGTGCCAGCAGCTTAGTTAGTAGCTATGAGCAGTTCTTC; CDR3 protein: CASSLVSSYEQFF
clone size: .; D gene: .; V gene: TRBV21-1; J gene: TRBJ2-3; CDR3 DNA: TGTGCCAGCAGCAAAGAGGGTAAAGGGATGGCAGATACGCAGTATTTT; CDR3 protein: CASSKEGKGMADTQYF
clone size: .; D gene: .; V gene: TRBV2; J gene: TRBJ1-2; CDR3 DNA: TGTGCCAGCAGCCGGGAAGGAAGAGGGGGCTACACCTTC; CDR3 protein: CASSREGRGGYTF
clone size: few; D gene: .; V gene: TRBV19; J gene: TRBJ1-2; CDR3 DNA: TGTGCCAGTAGTATTATGAGGACGGAGTATGGCTACACCTTC; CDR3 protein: CASSIMRTEYGYTF
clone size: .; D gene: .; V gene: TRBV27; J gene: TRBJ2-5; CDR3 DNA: TGTGCCAGCAGCTCACAAGGGGGCCAGTACTTC; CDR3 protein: CASSSQGGQYF
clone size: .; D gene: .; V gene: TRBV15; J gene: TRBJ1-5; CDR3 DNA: TGTGCCACCAGCAGAGAAGTGAATCAGCCCCAGCATTTT; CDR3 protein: CATSREVNQPQHF
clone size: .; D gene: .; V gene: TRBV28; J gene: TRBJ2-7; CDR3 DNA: TGTGCCAGCAGAGACAGTGGTAGTTTGTACGAGCAGTACTTC; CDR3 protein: CASRDSGSLYEQYF
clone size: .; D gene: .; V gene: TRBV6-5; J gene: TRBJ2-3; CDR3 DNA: TGTGCCAGCAGAAGAGGGGGTGGCCTCACAGATACGCAGTATTTT; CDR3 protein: CASRRGGGLTDTQYF
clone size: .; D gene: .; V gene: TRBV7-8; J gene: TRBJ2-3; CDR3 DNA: TGTGCCAGCAGCTTGGGCCTAGCGACAGATACGCAGTATTTT; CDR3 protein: CASSLGLATDTQYF
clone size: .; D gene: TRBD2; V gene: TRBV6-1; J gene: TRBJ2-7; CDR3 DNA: TGTGCCAGCCCCAAATACACTAGCGGGGCCTACGAGCAGTACTTC; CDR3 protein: CASPKYTSGAYEQYF
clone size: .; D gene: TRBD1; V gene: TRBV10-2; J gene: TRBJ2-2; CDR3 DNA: TGCGCCAGCGAAAATACAGGGGCCGGGGAGCTGTTTTTT; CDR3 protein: CASENTGAGELFF
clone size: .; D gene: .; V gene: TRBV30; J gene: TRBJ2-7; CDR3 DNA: TGTGCCTGGAGGACACGAGGGGGCGGGAGGCGGGATACGCAGTACTTC; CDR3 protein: CAWRTRGGGRRDTQYF
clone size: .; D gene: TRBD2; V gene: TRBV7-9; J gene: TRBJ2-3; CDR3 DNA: TGTGCCAGCAGCCCCGGACTAGCGGGACATACGCAGTATTTT; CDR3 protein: CASSPGLAGHTQYF
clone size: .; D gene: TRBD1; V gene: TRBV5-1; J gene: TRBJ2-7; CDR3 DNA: TGCGCCAGCAGCACGACAGGGTCCTACGAGCAGTACTTC; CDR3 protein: CASSTTGSYEQYF
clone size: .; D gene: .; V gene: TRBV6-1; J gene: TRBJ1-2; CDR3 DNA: TGTGCCAGCAGTGACTCTTGGCAATCTAACTATGGCTACACCTTC; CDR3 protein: CASSDSWQSNYGYTF
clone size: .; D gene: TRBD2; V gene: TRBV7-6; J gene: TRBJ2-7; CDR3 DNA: TGTGCCAGCAGCCACCCGGGGGAGGGCGAGCAGTACTTC; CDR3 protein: CASSHPGEGEQYF
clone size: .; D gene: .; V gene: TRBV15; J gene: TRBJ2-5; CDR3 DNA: TGTGCCACCGGTAGGGGCAGCCGGGAGACCCAGTACTTC; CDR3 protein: CATGRGSRETQYF
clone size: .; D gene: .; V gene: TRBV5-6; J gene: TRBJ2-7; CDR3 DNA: TGTGCCAGCAGCTTGGGGGGTCAGTACGAGCAGTACTTC; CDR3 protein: CASSLGGQYEQYF
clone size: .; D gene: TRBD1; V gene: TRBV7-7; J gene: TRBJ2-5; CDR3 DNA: TGTGCCAGCAGCCAGGGACAGACTAAAGAGACCCAGTACTTC; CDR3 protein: CASSQGQTKETQYF
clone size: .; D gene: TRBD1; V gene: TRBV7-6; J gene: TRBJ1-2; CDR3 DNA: TGTGCCAGCAGCCGACAGGGCAACTATGGCTACACCTTC; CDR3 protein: CASSRQGNYGYTF
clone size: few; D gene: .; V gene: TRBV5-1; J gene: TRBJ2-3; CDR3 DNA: TGCGCCAGCAGCGGCGACGGGGCGGATACGCAGTATTTT; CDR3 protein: CASSGDGADTQYF
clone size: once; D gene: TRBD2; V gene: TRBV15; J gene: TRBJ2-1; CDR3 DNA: TGTGCCACCAGCTCACCGCGGGGGGGGATCGATGAGCAGTTCTTC; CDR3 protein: CATSSPRGGIDEQFF
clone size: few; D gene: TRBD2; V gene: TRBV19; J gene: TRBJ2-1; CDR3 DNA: TGTGCCAGTAGTCCGGAGCGGGGCTCCTACAATGAGCAGTTCTTC; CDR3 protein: CASSPERGSYNEQFF
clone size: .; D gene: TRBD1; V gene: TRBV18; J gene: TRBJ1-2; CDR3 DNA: TGTGCCAGCTCACCCCCGGGGACAGGGGGGGATACTAACTATGGCTACACCTTC; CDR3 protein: CASSPPGTGGDTNYGYTF